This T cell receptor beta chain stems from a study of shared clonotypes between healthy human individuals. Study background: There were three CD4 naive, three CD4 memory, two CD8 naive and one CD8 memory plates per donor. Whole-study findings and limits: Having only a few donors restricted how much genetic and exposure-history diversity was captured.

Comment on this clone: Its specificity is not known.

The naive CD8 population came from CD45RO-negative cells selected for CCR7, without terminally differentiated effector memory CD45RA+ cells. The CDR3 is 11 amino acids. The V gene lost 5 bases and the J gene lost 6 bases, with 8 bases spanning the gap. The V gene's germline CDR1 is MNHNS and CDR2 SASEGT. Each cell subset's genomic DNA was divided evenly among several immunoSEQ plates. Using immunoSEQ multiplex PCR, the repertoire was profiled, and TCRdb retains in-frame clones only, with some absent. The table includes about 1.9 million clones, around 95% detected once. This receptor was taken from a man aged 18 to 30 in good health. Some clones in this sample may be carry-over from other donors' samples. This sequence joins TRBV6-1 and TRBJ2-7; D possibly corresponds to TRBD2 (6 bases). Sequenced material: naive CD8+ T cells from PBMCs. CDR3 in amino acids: CASSMGGEQYF. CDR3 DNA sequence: TGTGCCAGCAGTATGGGGGGCGAGCAGTACTTC.